The following is a TCR beta chain sequence with its context. Its recognized antigen is unknown. The input lacks base qualities; no much larger clone sits a single base away. These data are taken from a study of cytomegalovirus exposure and HLA in healthy donors (dated by TCRdb to 2016 to 2017). About the study as a whole: According to an earlier analysis of 587 of the donors, some 180 million T cells yielded 117 million unique TCR beta sequences and about 300 Gb of sequence data. Four to six DR-DQ haplotypes were handled as single units for association and clustering because linkage in the cohort was strong. The study was designed to test whether signatures of past pathogen exposure could be identified by cataloging public T cell receptors. A later analysis re-examined previously published TCR beta repertoires from more than 550 donors and added high-resolution HLA genotyping to investigate patterns of TCR occurrence. The later analysis used no new phenotypic data to find candidate immune exposures, relying instead on TCR beta sequences and their occurrence across donors. Along with the approximately 650-subject first cohort, a separate validation cohort of over a hundred different subjects was used. All discovery cohort repertoires had been generated on a single sequencing platform. To predict cytomegalovirus infection status, the study combined high-throughput TCR immunosequencing, statistical association of individual TCRs with disease status, and machine learning. Donor age, sex, ethnicity and CMV serostatus were collected together with the repertoire data. Across some 400 genotyped donors of the cohort, an average of about 240,000 unique TCR beta nucleotide sequences per donor were sequenced, and around 19% of those sequences were non-productive. About 330 gigabases of sequencing data and around 88 million unique TCR sequences made up an early release that covered several hundred HLA-typed donors. To decide whether each TCR beta V gene segment behaved as functional or pseudogenic, an earlier analysis of nearly 600 of the donors relied on high-throughput TCR beta sequencing. A later genetic analysis used genome-wide SNP genotypes for 398 of the 666 donors, treating that subset as a discovery cohort. The T cell repertoires of roughly 660 subjects were profiled by immunosequencing and related to cytomegalovirus serostatus. Of the 300 to 500 genotyped donors, 81% were placed in the genetic ancestry cluster associated with self-reported Caucasian donors. Class I and class II HLA loci were covered by the typing at four-digit resolution. Typing coverage differed by locus: A, B, C, DRB1 and DQB1 were typed in roughly 629-630 donors, DQA1 in 522, DPA1 in around 610, and DPB1 in just under 490.

In total, 500 to 700 healthy bone marrow donors made up the cohort. Cohort members were all nominally healthy when sampled, although unrecorded immune exposures were likely present. The donor tested CMV seropositive, placing the donor among the 290 or so seropositive members of the cohort. A peripheral blood sample was provided by each donor, and peripheral blood mononuclear cells were used for TCR beta sequencing. Genomic DNA extraction from the blood cell samples was performed with the Qiagen DNeasy Blood Extraction Kit. The library came from the immunoSEQ multiplex PCR assay. A mixture of 60 forward primers for TCR Vbeta segments and 13 reverse primers for TCR Jbeta segments was used in the multiplex PCR. A multiplex PCR assay on genomic DNA amplified the CDR3 region of rearranged TCR beta genes. The amplified TCR beta libraries were sequenced on the Illumina HiSeq System as 87-base-pair reads. Under the source paper's analysis protocol: A later analysis tallied around 82 million unique TCR beta chains across the 640 or so repertoires, and 10 million to 11 million of those chains were shared by two or more donors. Raw reads were error-corrected and collapsed into unique sequences with a nearest-neighbor algorithm that merged closely related sequences to remove PCR and sequencing errors. V, D and J gene segments were assigned by aligning CDR3 sequences to IMGT reference sequences. For a sequence to be retained, at least a six-nucleotide match to both a V gene segment and a J gene segment was required. A rearrangement counted as productive if the CDR3 had no stop codons and remained in frame with V and J, and every other rearrangement counted as non-productive. Following IMGT convention, CDR3 was defined as the stretch from the second conserved V-encoded cysteine to the conserved J-encoded phenylalanine. Sequences without an unambiguous match to a single V gene segment were excluded from the earlier analysis of about 600 of the donors. In an earlier analysis of several hundred of the donors, V segments were called functional above 56.7% productive rearrangements and were called segregating when the between-donor standard deviation exceeded 5%. A statistical classification framework was built for diagnosing cytomegalovirus status from the catalog of TCR beta chain sequences. In a later analysis, V and J genes were assigned by comparing TCR nucleotide sequences against IMGT/GENE-DB human TR gene sequences. In a later analysis, CDR3 sequences and most-parsimonious VDJ recombination scenarios were assigned using the TCRdist pipeline. In a later analysis, each TCR beta chain was defined by its CDR3 amino acid sequence together with its V-gene family, and reads lacking a unique V-gene family were excluded. In a later analysis, around 650 highly shared, low-generation-probability nucleotide sequences were removed to address suspected cross-contamination and a sequencing artifact. A later analysis calculated a clonal expansion index for each public chain from normalized within-repertoire ranks of inferred template counts. A later analysis computed generation probabilities with a VDJ recombination model fitted to out-of-frame rearrangements, and checked the results against IGoR. In a later analysis, TCR-TCR, TCR-HLA and TCR-CMV co-occurrence was scored with hypergeometric tests, and a repertoire-size bias correction was applied to TCR pairs. To estimate false discovery rates, a later analysis permuted the HLA or CMV assignments 20 times. In a later analysis, co-occurring TCRs were grouped with DBSCAN, and TCRdist sequence similarity was added when clustering was performed within HLA-allele-positive subsets. Co-occurrence clustering excluded repertoires with fewer than 30,000 or more than 120,000 public chains, plus five with anomalous nucleotide sharing. TCRdb retrieved this table from immuneACCESS and kept in-frame rearrangements only. Not all clones are present; in checked studies, unresolved V genes account for under half, and no reason is known for the remainder. V and J calls and clone size come straight from that table; D and trimming were deduced from the DNA. The sample records approximately 140,000 clones, 75% to 85% of which are singletons. Around 6.6% of the sample is taken by the ten largest.

What the study reported, not specific to this receptor: A further reported finding was that TCR beta sequences accurately predicted the HLA-A and HLA-B alleles for most subjects in the first cohort. In vitro tests confirmed that a few of the cytomegalovirus-associated TCR beta chains recognize cytomegalovirus antigens. In a later analysis, TCR association rates were found to vary across HLA loci, with the most associated TCRs seen for DRB1 alleles and the fewest for HLA-C alleles. An association between a missense DCLRE1C variant and V-gene and J-gene trimming of TCR beta chains was found in a later genetic analysis and replicated in an independent cohort. A later genetic analysis reported fewer N-insertions in productive TCRs among donors in an Asian-associated ancestry cluster than the roughly 640-donor mean. Cytomegalovirus status was reported to be diagnosed by the classifier with high specificity and sensitivity in both the original and validation cohorts. Sequencing depth was assumed to be roughly uniform across donors in the presence/absence analyses, though that assumption may not hold. This cohort had only TCR beta chains sequenced, and the lack of alpha or paired-chain data limited which features could be detected. A cluster of highly shared sequence variants was judged likely to represent a technical artifact of the sequencing pipeline. A later analysis found that HLA-associated TCR beta chains were more clonally expanded and had lower generation probabilities than equally common non-associated chains. A later analysis associated about 17,000 TCR beta sequences with specific HLA alleles at a false discovery rate of 0.05. When HLA alleles, especially DR and DQ, strongly co-occurred, TCR associations were difficult to assign to individual alleles. In the study, around 160 TCR beta chains were listed as associated with cytomegalovirus. Immune exposure information for the cohort was limited to CMV serostatus. Most TCR sequences were observed very rarely across donors, whereas some public TCRs were present in many individuals. An earlier analysis of 450 to 750 of the donors showed that most TCR beta V segments appeared in productive rearrangements either about 87% or about 30% of the time, which broadly matched IMGT annotations. Because some donors lacked HLA typing at each locus, the association tests relied only on the typed subset. A later analysis reported that several top co-occurrence clusters appeared linked to parvovirus B19, influenza, CMV and Epstein-Barr virus. According to the authors, the approach could potentially be generalized to other disease states and immunological phenotypes. Linkage disequilibrium might explain the correlated functional status among segregating V segments, but an unknown experimental factor could not be excluded. Because counts were too low, fewer than 20 rarely observed V segments, including chromosome 9 orphons, were excluded from the earlier analysis of a few hundred of the donors. Most CMV-associated TCR beta chains appeared to be HLA-restricted in a later analysis, and the HLA associations seemed to be driven largely by CMV exposure.

The sample was PBMCs. The source is a woman between 40 and 50 years old in good health and CMV-seropositive.

The nucleotides read TGTGCCAGCAGTATATCTAGCGGGAGATACAATGAGCAGTTCTTC. Protein translation: CASSISSGRYNEQFF. The chain is made from TRBV6-4 and TRBJ2-1, with 10 bases in between that match TRBD2. V lost 5 bases and J lost 4 bases, and the count of bases not matched to a germline gene is 5. From the cysteine through the phenylalanine, the CDR3 covers 15 amino acids. The kept DNA is CDR3 alone, 45 bases in frame from the first base. The germline V gene supplies CDR1 MRHNA and CDR2 SNTAGT.